The TCR beta chain described here comes from a study of T-cell memory formation after mild COVID-19. Study outcomes and limitations: From day 15 to 85, contracting clones were balanced between CD4 and CD8, whereas later expanders leaned toward CD4+. For contracting clones, CD4+ ones sat mainly in CM and EM, CD8+ in EMRA.

Note on this clonotype: Its specificity is unknown.

Employing constant-segment primers, 5'RACE generated TCR alpha and TCR beta cDNA libraries bearing sample barcodes and UMIs. TCRdb reprocessed the 5' RACE reads with MiXCR, giving one entry per CDR3 protein. The profile shows approximately 410,000 distinct CDR3 sequences, more than 20% of them singletons. CDR1 is SGHRS and CDR2 is YFSETQ in the germline V gene. The CDR3 totals 15 residues. Trimming shortened V by 4 bases and J by 2 bases, and 13 bases separated the two germline ends. The chain recombines TRBV5-1 with TRBJ1-5; D gene unclear. The sequenced sample was PBMCs or a T cell subset sorted from them (not recorded which). This clonotype originated in an adult woman who had mild COVID-19 (a few samples of this study predate the infection). Cell type and time point are not known. The CDR3 sequence: CASSPTSSGNQPQHF. The CDR3 region has the DNA TGCGCCAGCAGCCCCACATCCTCGGGCAATCAGCCCCAGCATTTT.